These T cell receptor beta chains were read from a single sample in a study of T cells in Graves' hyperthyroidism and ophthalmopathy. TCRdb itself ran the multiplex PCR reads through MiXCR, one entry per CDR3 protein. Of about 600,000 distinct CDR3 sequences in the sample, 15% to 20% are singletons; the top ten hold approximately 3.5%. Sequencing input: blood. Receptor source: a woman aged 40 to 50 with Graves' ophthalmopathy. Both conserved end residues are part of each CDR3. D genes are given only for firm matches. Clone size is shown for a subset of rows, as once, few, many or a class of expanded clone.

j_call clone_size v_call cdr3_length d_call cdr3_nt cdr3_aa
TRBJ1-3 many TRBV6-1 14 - TGTGCCAGCATCGCACAGGGTGGTGGAAACACCATATATTTT CASIAQGGGNTIYF
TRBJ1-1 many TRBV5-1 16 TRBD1 TGCGCCAGCAGCTTGCGGGACAGGGGTTCTGGCACTGAAGCTTTCTTT CASSLRDRGSGTEAFF
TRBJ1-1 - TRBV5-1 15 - TGCGCCAGCAGCTTGGTACAGCCCTCCGGGGGAGTCGCTTTCTTT CASSLVQPSGGVAFF
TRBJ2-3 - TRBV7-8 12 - TGTGCCAGCAGCCATTATGGAGATACGCAGTATTTT CASSHYGDTQYF
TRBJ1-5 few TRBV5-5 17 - TGTGCCAGCAGCGGCGGGGGTCAGCCCAGCGAACCCCGTCCCCAGCATTTT CASSGGGQPSEPRPQHF
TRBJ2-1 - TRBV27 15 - TGTGCCAGCAGCTCCTGGGGGAGGCTCTCCTACGAGCAGTTCTTC CASSSWGRLSYEQFF
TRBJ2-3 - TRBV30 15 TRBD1 TGTGCCTGGGCCCCAAGGGCCAGGGGGCAAGATACGCAGTATTTT CAWAPRARGQDTQYF
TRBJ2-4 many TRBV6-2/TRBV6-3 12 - TGTGCCAGCAGTTACAGGGAAAACATTCAGTACTTC CASSYRENIQYF
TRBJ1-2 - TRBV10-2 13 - TGCGCCAGCAGGGAGACGGACTTGGGTGGCTACACCTTC CASRETDLGGYTF
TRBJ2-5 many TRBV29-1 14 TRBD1 TGCAGCGTCGAAGGGCGGACAGGGGGAGAGACCCAGTACTTC CSVEGRTGGETQYF
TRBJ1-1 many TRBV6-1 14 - TGTGCCAGCAGTGTGGACCCTGGAGGGACTGAAGCTTTCTTT CASSVDPGGTEAFF
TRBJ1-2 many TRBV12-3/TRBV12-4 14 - TGTGCCAGCAGTCGGGGGGAAGGAGACTATGGCTACACCTTC CASSRGEGDYGYTF
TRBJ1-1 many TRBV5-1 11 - TGCGCCAGCAGCTTGAGGGAACGTACTTTCTTT CASSLRERTFF
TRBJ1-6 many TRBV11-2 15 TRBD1 TGTGCCAGCAGTCGGACAGGGGCGGGTAATTCACCCCTCCACTTT CASSRTGAGNSPLHF
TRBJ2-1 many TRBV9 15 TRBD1 TGTGCCAGCAGCGTACCCGGGACAGGGAACAATGAGCAGTTCTTC CASSVPGTGNNEQFF
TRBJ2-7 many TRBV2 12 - TGTGCCAGCAGTGAACAGCTCTCCGAGCAGTACTTC CASSEQLSEQYF
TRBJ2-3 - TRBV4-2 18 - TGTGCCAGCAGCCAAGCTTCGGGTCGGGGGTCGGGCACAGATACGCAGTATTTT CASSQASGRGSGTDTQYF
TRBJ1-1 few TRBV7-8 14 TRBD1 TGTGCCAGCAGATTAGACAGGGTAGCCACTGAAGCTTCCTTT CASRLDRVATEASF
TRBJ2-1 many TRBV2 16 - TGTGCCAGCAGTTCACGGGGGCAGGGGTGGTACAATGAGCAGTTCTTC CASSSRGQGWYNEQFF
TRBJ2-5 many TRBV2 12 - TGTGCCAGCAGTGAAATAGAAGGGACCCAGTACTTC CASSEIEGTQYF
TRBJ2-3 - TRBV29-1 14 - TGCAGCGTTGTCCTCTACGGAGCAACAGATACGCAGTATTTT CSVVLYGATDTQYF
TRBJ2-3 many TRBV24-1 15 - TGTGCCACCAGCGACACAGGGTTCAGCACAGATACGCAGTATTTT CATSDTGFSTDTQYF
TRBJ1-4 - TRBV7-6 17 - TGTGCCAGCAGCTTAGTGGGGTTTCAAGCAACTAATGAAAAACTGTTTTTT CASSLVGFQATNEKLFF
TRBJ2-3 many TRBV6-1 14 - TGTGCCAGCAGTGGAACAGGGACGCCAGATACGCAGTATTTT CASSGTGTPDTQYF
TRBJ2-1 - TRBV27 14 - TGTGCCAGTGCTCGAGGGCGGGATCGGAATGAGCAGTTCTTC CASARGRDRNEQFF
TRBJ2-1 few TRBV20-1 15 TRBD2 TGCAGTGCTCCTGGGACTAGCGGGATCGAGGATGAGCAGTTCTTC CSAPGTSGIEDEQFF
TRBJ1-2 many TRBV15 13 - TGTGCCACCTGGCCGGGGCGGGGCTATGGCTACACCTTC CATWPGRGYGYTF
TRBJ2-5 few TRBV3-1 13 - TGTGCCAGCAACAACGACTTCTCAGAGACCCAGTACTTC CASNNDFSETQYF
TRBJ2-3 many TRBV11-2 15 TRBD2 TGTGCCAGCAGCTCTCTACTAGCGGCGGCAGATACGCAGTATTTT CASSSLLAAADTQYF
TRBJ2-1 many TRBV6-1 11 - TGTGCCAGCATTCAGAGGGGTGAGCAGTTCTTC CASIQRGEQFF
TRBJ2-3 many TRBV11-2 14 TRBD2 TGTGCCAGCAGCTTAGAACTAGCGGGGAGAACGCAGTATTTT CASSLELAGRTQYF
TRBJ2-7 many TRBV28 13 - TGTGCCAGCAGTTTACCCCACTCCTGGGAGCAGTACTTC CASSLPHSWEQYF
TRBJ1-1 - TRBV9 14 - TGTGCCAGCACCCTATTGGGGGAGAACACTGAAGCTTTCTTT CASTLLGENTEAFF
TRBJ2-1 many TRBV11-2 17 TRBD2 TGTGCCAGCAGCGGGAGAATCGGGGGGATGTACGTCGATGAGCAGTTCTTC CASSGRIGGMYVDEQFF
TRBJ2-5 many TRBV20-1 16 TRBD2 TGCAGTGCTAGAGATTACATCCGGGAGGGCCAAGAGACCCAGTACTTC CSARDYIREGQETQYF
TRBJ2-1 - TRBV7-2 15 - TGTGCCAGCAGGGGAGCGGCCCACTCCTACAATGAGCAGTTCTTC CASRGAAHSYNEQFF
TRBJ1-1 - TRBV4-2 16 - TGTGCCAGCAGCCAAGTGGCCCGGAATAGGAACACTGAAGCTTTCTTT CASSQVARNRNTEAFF